Below are 29 T cell receptor beta chains sequenced from a single sample in a study of CD8 T cells in Susac syndrome. Random hexamers primed reverse transcription of 0.5 to 1 ug RNA. TCRdb re-called the immunoSEQ multiplex PCR reads through MiXCR, storing one row per CDR3 protein. There are hundreds of thousands of distinct CDR3 sequences in the sample; around 95% occur only once, and around 0.07% lies in the top ten. Sequencing used CD4+ T cells from PBMCs. Source of these receptors: a human donor with multiple sclerosis.

V gene TRBV19 combines with J gene TRBJ2-1; D tentatively reads TRBD1 or TRBD2 (5 bases each). Germline V CDR1 and CDR2: LNHDA, SQIVND (reference sequence). The V end lost 4 bases, the J end lost 6 bases, and 16 bases lay between the germline ends. The CDR3 spans 15 residues. The CDR3 coding sequence is TGTGCCAGTAGTACCCGGGACGCCTGGGCCAATGAGCAGTTCTTC. It specifies CASSTRDAWANEQFF.

The V gene is TRBV2, the J gene TRBJ2-1, with 8 bases matching TRBD1. The CDR3 has 14 residues. V dropped 6 bases and J dropped 5; count of bases not matched to a gene: 6. CDR1 and CDR2 (germline): SNHLY, FYNNEI. As DNA, the CDR3 is TGTGCCAGCAGATGGGACAGGCCCCACAATGAGCAGTTCTTC. This encodes CASRWDRPHNEQFF.

V gene TRBV27 combines with J gene TRBJ1-1; D remains ambiguous. The germline CDR1 and CDR2 sequences are MNHEY and SMNVEV (reference sequence). V gave up 3 bases and J gave up 0 bases, with 8 bases separating them. The CDR3 is 14 residues long. The CDR3 loop is CASSLERLNTEAFF. The DNA for the CDR3 is TGTGCCAGCAGTTTGGAGCGGCTGAACACTGAAGCTTTCTTT.

This chain links TRBV12-5 with TRBJ1-3; D call uncertain. The CDR3 length is 16 residues. Germline loops: CDR1 LGHNT, CDR2 FRNRAP. Trimming removed 0 bases from V and 0 bases from J, with 9 bases in between. CDR3 sequence reads: CASGLVLGISGNTIYF. CDR3 DNA sequence: TGTGCTAGTGGTTTGGTACTGGGGATCTCTGGAAACACCATATATTTT.

V and J are TRBV2 and TRBJ2-1, with TRBD2 matching over 11 bases. V shed 4 bases, J shed 8 bases, and the junction held 10 bases outside the gene matches. The CDR3 has 16 residues. Germline CDR1 is SNHLY and CDR2 is FYNNEI. The CDR3 loop is CASSGVSGRAGDEQFF. CDR3 nucleotides: TGTGCCAGCAGTGGGGTTAGCGGGAGGGCGGGGGATGAGCAGTTCTTC. The whole variable domain, filled in from reference TRBV2 and TRBJ2-1, reads EPEVTQTPSHQVTQMGQEVILRCVPISNHLYFYWYRQILGQKVEFLVSFYNNEISEKSEIFDDQFSVERPDGSNFTLKIRSTKLEDSAMYFCASSGVSGRAGDEQFFGPGTRLTVL.

A single count supports this clonotype. The CDR3: CASSPQTVSYGYTF. Here the CDR3 DNA reads TGTGCCAGCTCACCGCAGACAGTTTCCTATGGCTACACCTTC. The chain combines TRBV18 with TRBJ1-2, with a tentative D call TRBD1 (5 bases). In germline, CDR1 is KGHSH, CDR2 LQKENI. CDR3 length: 14 amino acids. The germline V and J ends were trimmed by 3 bases and 4 bases, with 12 bases remaining between them.

The gene calls are TRBV18 and TRBJ2-4; D ambiguous. The V gene's germline CDR1 is KGHSH and CDR2 LQKENI. Trimming left V 3 bases short and J 5 bases short, with 11 bases between. The CDR3 extends over 14 amino acids. Here the CDR3 reads CASSPTDTQNIQYF. The CDR3, as DNA: TGTGCCAGCTCACCTACCGACACCCAAAACATTCAGTACTTC.

The chain recombines TRBV14 with TRBJ2-5, with D perhaps being TRBD1 or TRBD2 (5 bases each). Germline-derived CDR1 and CDR2 are SGHDN and FVKESK. V was shortened by 4 bases and J by 1 base, with 13 bases between the two germline ends. The length of the CDR3 is 15 residues. CDR3 DNA: TGTGCCAGCAGCCCCGGGACGTACGGCCAAGAGACCCAGTACTTC. Translating gives CASSPGTYGQETQYF.

The chain uses TRBV20-1 and TRBJ1-5, with D perhaps matching TRBD1 (5 bases). The CDR3 spans 13 residues. V was cut by 6 bases and J by 9 bases, with 18 bases left in between. Germline V gives CDR1 DFQATT, CDR2 SNEGSKA (reference sequence). The CDR3 protein is CSADDSPPGPQHF. Written as DNA, the CDR3 is TGCAGTGCCGACGACAGCCCGCCTGGGCCCCAGCATTTT.

The J gene is TRBJ1-1, the V gene TRBV29-1, with a tentative D call TRBD1 (5 bases). V shed 6 bases and J shed 7 bases, with 24 bases lying between them. The CDR3 has 15 amino acids. Per the germline V gene, CDR1 is SQVTM and CDR2 is ANQGSEA. CDR3 region: CSVGFGGGTEGEAFF. The CDR3 nucleotides are TGCAGCGTGGGCTTCGGGGGAGGAACTGAAGGTGAAGCTTTCTTT.

This chain links TRBV20-1 with TRBJ1-4, with D tentatively TRBD1 (6 bases). Trimming removed 0 bases at V and 8 bases at J, with 13 bases between. Germline CDR1 and CDR2: DFQATT and SNEGSKA (reference sequence). The CDR3 totals 14 residues. In nucleotides, the CDR3 is TGCAGTGCTAGAGAGGACAGTTTGGAGGAAAAACTGTTTTTT. It is translated as CSAREDSLEEKLFF.

The V and J genes are TRBV5-1 and TRBJ2-1, with 8 bases matching TRBD2. CDR3 length: 16 amino acids. Trimming at V came to 1 base and at J to 8 bases, leaving 11 bases not matched to a gene. Germline V lookup: CDR1 SGHRS, CDR2 YFSETQ. CDR3 sequence reads: CASSLIPGTSGDEQFF. DNA of the CDR3: TGCGCCAGCAGCTTGATTCCCGGGACTAGTGGGGATGAGCAGTTCTTC.

This rearrangement joins TRBV29-1 to TRBJ2-5; 7 bases agree with TRBD2. CDR1 and CDR2 (germline): SQVTM, ANQGSEA. With V trimmed by 8 bases and J by 4 bases, 1 base remained unmatched. The CDR3 loop spans 10 amino acids. The CDR3 DNA sequence: TGCAGCTCGGGGGGAGAGACCCAGTACTTC. This gives the protein CSSGGETQYF.

This clonotype appeared once. V gene TRBV7-2 combines with J gene TRBJ1-2; D possibly corresponds to TRBD1 (5 bases). Looked up from germline, CDR1 is SGHTA and CDR2 is FQGNSA. Trimming took 4 bases from V and 6 from J, leaving 18 bases between them. This CDR3 is built from 15 residues. The CDR3 DNA reads as TGTGCCAGCAGCTCGGGGCGGACTCTTGGGGATGGCTACACCTTC. Encoded protein: CASSSGRTLGDGYTF.

The chain recombines TRBV7-9 with TRBJ1-4; D may be TRBD1 (5 bases). The V and J ends lost 7 bases and 7 bases respectively, with 16 bases between them. The CDR3 totals 14 residues. The germline V gene has CDR1 SEHNR and CDR2 FQNEAQ (reference sequence). The CDR3: CASTSGGGGEKLFF. CDR3 nucleotide sequence: TGTGCCAGCACCTCCGGGGGGGGAGGTGAAAAACTGTTTTTT.

V usage is TRBV6-5 and J usage is TRBJ1-4; D uncertain. Germline V gives CDR1 MNHEY, CDR2 SVGAGI. Trimming took off 1 base at V and 8 bases at J, with 8 bases between the two ends. CDR3 length: 13 residues. In nucleotides, the CDR3 is TGTGCCAGCAGTTACTGGCGAGCGGAAAAACTGTTTTTT. This translates into CASSYWRAEKLFF.

The chain is built from TRBV24-1 and TRBJ2-5, with TRBD1 matching 11 bases. Germline CDR1 and CDR2: KGHDR and SFDVKD. The CDR3 runs 16 residues. V was pared by 3 bases and J by 1 base, with 3 bases of the junction left unmatched. The CDR3 is CATSDLGTGGQETQYF. CDR3 bases: TGTGCCACCAGTGATCTCGGGACAGGGGGCCAAGAGACCCAGTACTTC.

This clonotype was seen only once. The chain combines TRBV2 with TRBJ2-5, with 9 positions matching TRBD1. The CDR3 loop spans 16 amino acids. V shed 3 bases, J shed 6 bases, and the junction held 11 bases outside the gene matches. CDR1 is SNHLY, CDR2 FYNNEI, per germline. The CDR3 region is CASSDSSPGTGQTQYF. CDR3 coding DNA: TGTGCCAGCAGTGATTCTTCTCCCGGGACAGGGCAGACCCAGTACTTC.

The chain recombines TRBV18 with TRBJ1-2; no firm D call. The CDR3 consists of 16 residues. Trimming cost V 0 bases and J 4 bases, with 15 bases left between them. Germline CDR1 and CDR2: KGHSH and LQKENI. The CDR3 DNA sequence: TGTGCCAGCTCACCACCCTCCTTGGACGGAGCCTATGGCTACACCTTC. This codes for CASSPPSLDGAYGYTF.

This rearrangement joins TRBV20-1 to TRBJ2-1, with TRBD2 matching 9 bases. CDR1 and CDR2 from the germline V gene are DFQATT and SNEGSKA (reference sequence). The ends lost 6 bases at V and 8 bases at J; junction bases unmatched: 11. The CDR3 has 14 amino acids. The CDR3 DNA sequence: TGCAGTGCGAAAGTAGCGGGAGTAAGGTATGAGCAGTTCTTC. This sequence encodes CSAKVAGVRYEQFF.

This clonotype was seen just once. V and J are TRBV6-5 and TRBJ1-2; possibly TRBD1 for D (5 bases). CDR1 and CDR2 from the germline V gene are MNHEY and SVGAGI. This CDR3 is built from 15 residues. V shed 10 bases and J shed 7 bases, with 25 bases lying between them. The DNA for the CDR3 is TGTGCCATTGGGACCTCAGGGAATTATGTTGGTGGCTACACCTTC. It specifies CAIGTSGNYVGGYTF.

This clonotype occurred a few times. The chain joins TRBV6-4 to TRBJ1-1; D uncertain. Trimming stripped 4 bases from V and 1 base from J, with 7 bases between. CDR3 length: 13 residues. Germline V gene lookup returns CDR1 MRHNA and CDR2 SNTAGT. The CDR3 bases are TGTGCCAGCAGTGGGGGAAGGAACACTGAAGCTTTCTTT. Its translation: CASSGGRNTEAFF.

In its sample, this clonotype was seen a few times. The J gene is TRBJ2-1, the V gene TRBV5-1; perhaps TRBD2 as D (6 bases). Trimming shortened V by 0 bases and J by 7 bases, and 14 bases separated the two germline ends. The germline CDR1 and CDR2 sequences are SGHRS and YFSETQ. The CDR3 runs to 15 residues. CDR3: CASSLGLRAGNEQFF. As DNA, the CDR3 is TGCGCCAGCAGCTTGGGACTACGTGCGGGGAATGAGCAGTTCTTC.

V gene TRBV5-1 combines with J gene TRBJ2-7, with D perhaps matching TRBD1 (6 bases). CDR1 and CDR2 (germline): SGHRS, YFSETQ. V lost 1 base to trimming and J lost 2 bases, with 7 bases between them. The CDR3 extends over 13 amino acids. Here the CDR3 DNA reads TGCGCCAGCAGCTTGAAGGGGGCCTACGAGCAGTACTTC. It codes for CASSLKGAYEQYF.

The chain recombines TRBV28 with TRBJ1-6; tentative D call: TRBD1 (5 bases). The CDR3 totals 14 residues. V lost 6 bases, J lost 8 bases, and 14 bases lay in between. Germline loops: CDR1 MDHEN, CDR2 SYDVKM. The CDR3 DNA reads as TGTGCCAGCAGATCCGGACGGGGACATTCACCCCTCCACTTT. Its protein product is CASRSGRGHSPLHF.

In its sample, this clonotype was seen once. The CDR3 loop is CSVRDRVGANVLTF. Written as DNA, the CDR3 is TGCAGCGTCAGGGACAGGGTTGGGGCCAACGTCCTGACTTTC. The chain has TRBV29-1 and TRBJ2-6; 9 nucleotides line up with TRBD1. The germline CDR1 and CDR2 sequences are SQVTM and ANQGSEA. The CDR3 loop spans 14 amino acids. Losses at the gene ends were 6 bases for V and 3 bases for J; bases not matched to a gene: 3.

The V call is TRBV7-9, the J call TRBJ2-2, with 8 bases lining up with TRBD1. Germline CDR1 reads SEHNR; CDR2 reads FQNEAQ (reference sequence). V lost 1 base, J lost 6 bases, and 4 bases stayed unmatched. This CDR3 is 15 amino acids long. In nucleotides, the CDR3 is TGTGCCAGCAGCTTAGAAACAGGGGGGCCCGGGGAGCTGTTTTTT. This sequence encodes CASSLETGGPGELFF.

The chain joins TRBV5-4 to TRBJ2-3; TRBD2 matches 8 bases. V gave up 2 bases and J gave up 5 bases; unmatched junction bases: 7. The CDR3 length is 15 residues. The germline V gene has CDR1 SGHNT and CDR2 YYREEE (reference sequence). CDR3 sequence: CASSLVSAGEDTQYF. The CDR3 DNA follows: TGTGCCAGCAGCTTAGTTTCAGCGGGAGAAGATACGCAGTATTTT.

The V gene is TRBV5-4, the J gene TRBJ2-5; 11 bases match TRBD2. V lost 4 bases to trimming and J lost 5 bases; unmatched junction nucleotides: 10. The CDR3 covers 16 residues. In germline, CDR1 is SGHNT, CDR2 YYREEE (reference sequence). As DNA, the CDR3 is TGTGCCAGCAGCCCTGGACTAGCGGGTGGGGTGGAGACCCAGTACTTC. It is translated as CASSPGLAGGVETQYF. Based on the CDR3 plus reference TRBV5-4 and TRBJ2-5, the full variable domain is ETGVTQSPTHLIKTRGQQVTLRCSSQSGHNTVSWYQQALGQGPQFIFQYYREEENGRGNFPPRFSGLQFPNYSSELNVNALELDDSALYLCASSPGLAGGVETQYFGPGTRLLVL.